A selection of T cell receptor beta chains follows, all from one sample in a study of OX40 agonist ivuxolimab in advanced cancers. Using immunoSEQ multiplex PCR, the repertoire was profiled, and TCRdb retains in-frame clones only, with some absent. Seen here are tens of thousands of clones, 84% observed once, and the top ten hold over 0.4%. The material sequenced was CD4+ or CD8+ T cells sorted from blood, taken in a trial of the OX40 agonist ivuxolimab. The source is an adult with an advanced solid tumor such as melanoma, head and neck, liver or kidney cancer. Both conserved end residues are part of each CDR3. A D gene is named only where the DNA matches it firmly. Rows give clone size only sometimes, using once, few, many, or a class for an expanded clone.

>TRBV28|TRBJ2-1|-|-
TGTGCCAGCAGCGATGCAGGGTTCCATGAGCAGTTCTTC
CASSDAGFHEQFF
>TRBV19|TRBJ1-1|-|-
TGTGCCAGTAGGGGGAACACTGAAGCTTTCTTT
CASRGNTEAFF
>TRBV6-6|TRBJ2-7|-|-
TGTGCCGCGGGCCAACGTGGATACGAGCAGTACTTC
CAAGQRGYEQYF
>TRBV4-1|TRBJ2-1|-|TRBD1
TGCGCCAGCAGCCCAATAGGGACAGGGAGCTACAATGAGCAGTTCTTC
CASSPIGTGSYNEQFF
>TRBV19|TRBJ1-2|-|-
TGTGCCAGCATGGGGCAATTCTATGGCTACACCTTC
CASMGQFYGYTF
>TRBV28|TRBJ1-1|-|-
TGTGCCAGCAGTTTTTACAGGCCGGTGAACACTGAAGCTTTCTTT
CASSFYRPVNTEAFF
>TRBV11-2|TRBJ1-3|-|-
TGTGCCAGCAGTCAAGGAGGTGACCTATATTTT
CASSQGGDLYF
>TRBV7-9|TRBJ1-1|-|-
TGTGCCAGCAGCTCACACATGAACACTGAAGCTTTCTTT
CASSSHMNTEAFF
>TRBV9|TRBJ2-6|once|-
TGTGCCAGCAGCGTAGCTTCAACAGGTTTGGCGGGGGCCAACGTCCTGACTTTC
CASSVASTGLAGANVLTF
>TRBV18|TRBJ2-5|-|-
TGTGCCAGCTCACCGGGGTTGGGAGAGACCCAGTACTTC
CASSPGLGETQYF
>TRBV28|TRBJ1-5|-|-
TGTGCCAGCAGTTTCCCCGACAGGTTTCAGCCCCAGCATTTT
CASSFPDRFQPQHF
>TRBV19|TRBJ2-4|-|TRBD2
TGTGCCAGTACCGGACTAGCGGGAGGGAGCTCCAGCATTCAGTACTTC
CASTGLAGGSSSIQYF
>TRBV20-1|TRBJ1-2|-|-
TGCAGTGCTAGTCTGGGTATAGGCTACACCTTC
CSASLGIGYTF
>TRBV18|TRBJ1-1|-|-
TGTGCCAGCTCAGCAGCCAACACTGAAGCTTTCTTT
CASSAANTEAFF
>TRBV7-9|TRBJ2-3|-|-
TGTGCCAGCAGCTTAGCGGCCCGGACAGTGGGAGATACGCAGTATTTT
CASSLAARTVGDTQYF
>TRBV29-1|TRBJ1-1|-|-
TGCAGCGTTGGTGGACAGAGCACTGAAGCTTTCTTT
CSVGGQSTEAFF
>TRBV18|TRBJ2-1|-|-
TGTGCCAGCTCACCGTTGGGACTTTACAATGAGCAGTTCTTC
CASSPLGLYNEQFF
>TRBV27|TRBJ2-1|-|-
TGTGCCAGCAGTTTCCGAGCGGGCACCTACAATGAGCAGTTCTTC
CASSFRAGTYNEQFF
>TRBV10-2|TRBJ1-1|few|-
TGCGCCAGCCTTCGGGGCGGACCGAACACTGAAGCTTTCTTT
CASLRGGPNTEAFF
>TRBV28|TRBJ2-7|-|TRBD2
TGTGCCAGCAGTTTGGCAGGAACTAGCGTCACCTACGAGCAGTACTTC
CASSLAGTSVTYEQYF
>TRBV27|TRBJ1-2|-|TRBD1
TGTGCCAGCAGTTTACGCTGGGACAGGGACTATGGCTACACCTTC
CASSLRWDRDYGYTF
>TRBV9|TRBJ1-6|-|-
TGTGCCAGCAGCGTATCGGCGCTTAATTCACCCCTCCACTTT
CASSVSALNSPLHF
>TRBV28|TRBJ2-5|-|TRBD1
TGTGCCGGGGGGGGACAGGGAGAGACCCAGTACTTC
CAGGGQGETQYF
>TRBV7-2|TRBJ2-5|-|-
TGTGCCAGCAGCATGACTATAAAAGAGACCCAGTACTTC
CASSMTIKETQYF
>TRBV9|TRBJ2-1|-|TRBD2
TGTGCCAGCAGCGGGGACAGGAGATTAGCGGGAGGTTTACCTAATGAGCAGTTCTTC
CASSGDRRLAGGLPNEQFF
>TRBV9|TRBJ1-6|-|-
TGTGCCAGCAGCGTCGACGCGGAAAATTCACCCCTCCACTTT
CASSVDAENSPLHF
>TRBV11-2|TRBJ2-5|-|-
TGTGCCAGCAGCTACGTCATCCGGGAGACCCAGTACTTC
CASSYVIRETQYF
>TRBV5-1|TRBJ2-1|-|TRBD2
TGCGCCAGCAGCCGGACTAGCGGGCTCACCTACAATGAGCAGTTCTTC
CASSRTSGLTYNEQFF
>TRBV6-1|TRBJ1-1|-|-
TGTGCCAGCAGTGACCCTGGGAAGAACACTGAAGCTTTCTTT
CASSDPGKNTEAFF
>TRBV2|TRBJ1-4|-|-
TGTGCCAGCAGTGAAGAAAGAGCAACTAATGAAAAACTGTTTTTT
CASSEERATNEKLFF
>TRBV6-5|TRBJ1-3|-|-
TGTGCCAGCAAGGTGGGAAGTGGAAACACCATATATTTT
CASKVGSGNTIYF
>TRBV6-6|TRBJ2-5|-|TRBD1
TGTGCCAGCAGTAAAGGACAGGGGGGGGCAGAGACCCAGTACTTC
CASSKGQGGAETQYF
>TRBV2|TRBJ1-5|-|-
TGTGCCAGCAGTGAACTTCTAGCGAGGACGCAGCCCCAGCATTTT
CASSELLARTQPQHF
>TRBV29-1|TRBJ1-1|-|-
TGCAGCGGGGGAAAATTTAACACTGAAGCTTTCTTT
CSGGKFNTEAFF
>TRBV5-6|TRBJ2-1|-|TRBD2
TGTGCCAGCAGCTTGGCCCTAGCGGGAAATTCCTACAATGAGCAGTTCTTC
CASSLALAGNSYNEQFF
>TRBV2|TRBJ1-4|-|-
TGTGCCAGCAGTATTATACAGAATGAAAAACTGTTTTTT
CASSIIQNEKLFF
>TRBV6-5|TRBJ2-3|-|-
TGTGCCAGCAGTCGGGGAGTTTCTACAGATACGCAGTATTTT
CASSRGVSTDTQYF
>TRBV7-2|TRBJ1-1|-|-
TGTGCCAGCAGCAACACAGGGCCTGAAGCTTTCTTT
CASSNTGPEAFF
>TRBV7-9|TRBJ2-1|once|-
TGTGCCAGCAGCCCAACAGTCCATGAGCAGTTCTTC
CASSPTVHEQFF
>TRBV29-1|TRBJ1-1|-|TRBD1
TGCAGCGTTACCCAACAGGGGAGCACTGAAGCTTTCTTT
CSVTQQGSTEAFF
>TRBV7-2|TRBJ2-7|-|-
-
CASSLYFGGTRYEQYF